Listed here are 30 T cell receptor beta chains from one sample, sequenced in a study of T cells after yellow fever vaccination. In TCRdb, the 5' RACE reads were re-called with MiXCR into one record per CDR3 protein. The sample has a few hundred thousand distinct CDR3 sequences, about 5% seen once. This material consisted of CD4+ T cells sorted from PBMCs, taken on the day of the yellow fever booster vaccination. These receptors were taken from a man aged 18-30 years who received the YFV17D yellow fever vaccine.

The chain couples TRBV20-1 to TRBJ2-7; TRBD2 matches 13 bases. The CDR3 covers 15 residues. Germline CDR1 reads DFQATT; CDR2 reads SNEGSKA (reference sequence). V shed 6 bases and J 1 base; nucleotides not matched to a gene: 6. CDR3 sequence: CSARTSGGLSYEQYV. CDR3 DNA sequence: TGCAGTGCGCGGACTAGCGGGGGCCTATCCTACGAGCAGTACGTC.

The chain employs TRBV4-3 and TRBJ1-1; 7 nucleotides match TRBD1. This CDR3 contains 16 residues. Germline values: CDR1 LGHNA, CDR2 YSLEER. The V gene end was trimmed by 1 base and the J gene end by 2 bases; junction bases not matched to a gene: 7. The CDR3 nucleotides are TGCGCCAGCAGCCAAGGATTCAGGGACAGCAACACTGAAGCTTTCTTT. It encodes CASSQGFRDSNTEAFF.

This clonotype has a count of ten or more. The J gene is TRBJ2-7, the V gene TRBV4-1, with D perhaps TRBD1 (5 bases). Germline lookup yields CDR1 MGHRA and CDR2 YSYEKL. The CDR3 is 14 amino acids. Trimming shortened V by 1 base and J by 0 bases, and 7 bases separated the two germline ends. CDR3 protein: CASSQVDSSYEQYF. The CDR3 DNA follows: TGCGCCAGCAGCCAAGTTGACAGCTCCTACGAGCAGTACTTC.

This clonotype has ten or more counts. The chain has TRBV12-3 or TRBV12-4 and TRBJ2-5; TRBD1 or TRBD2 may be the D gene (5 bases each). Trimming removed 6 bases from V and 4 bases from J, with 30 bases in between. The CDR3 is made up of 19 amino acids. CDR3 sequence (DNA): TGTGCCAGCAGCGCTGGGGGTGTGGGTGGGCCTCGAGGCGCAGAGACCCAGTACTTC. Translated: CASSAGGVGGPRGAETQYF.

This clonotype was picked up a small number of times. The J gene is TRBJ2-1, the V gene TRBV6-5; the D is unclear. With 2 bases removed from V and 10 bases from J, the gap between germline ends came to 15 bases. This CDR3 spans 14 amino acids. CDR1 MNHEY and CDR2 SVGAGI come from the germline V gene. For the CDR3, the DNA is TGTGCCAGCAGTTACACCCAGGTTCACAGAGAGCAGTTCTTC. It specifies CASSYTQVHREQFF.

The V and J genes are TRBV12-3 or TRBV12-4 and TRBJ1-1; D not certain. This CDR3 spans 14 amino acids. The V and J ends lost 7 bases and 10 bases respectively, with 22 bases between them. The CDR3 sequence is CASNPNRAGGLAFF. The CDR3 DNA sequence: TGTGCCAGCAACCCGAATAGGGCAGGAGGATTAGCTTTCTTT.

The sample holds many counts of this clonotype. V is TRBV10-3 and J is TRBJ2-4; D unresolved. CDR3 length: 15 residues. CDR1 is ENHRY and CDR2 is SYGVKD in the germline V gene. Trimming took off 3 bases at V and 2 bases at J, with 11 bases between the two ends. DNA of the CDR3: TGTGCCATCAGTGATCGGGCGAAAACCAAAAACATTCAGTACTTC. Its protein is CAISDRAKTKNIQYF.

This clonotype was observed a handful of times. The rearrangement joins TRBV6-2 or TRBV6-3 to TRBJ2-3, with 9 bases aligning to TRBD2. Germline CDR1 MNHEY, CDR2 SVGEGT. The J segment lost 7 bases and the V segment lost 2 bases, leaving 10 bases of the junction unmatched. This CDR3 is built from 16 residues. CDR3: CASSYAPAAGGHTQYF. The CDR3 DNA reads TGTGCCAGCAGTTACGCCCCGGCAGCGGGGGGTCATACGCAGTATTTT.

This rearrangement joins TRBV6-5 to TRBJ2-2; D gene unclear. CDR1 and CDR2 from the germline V gene are MNHEY and SVGAGI. There are 15 residues in the CDR3. V lost 6 bases and J lost 5, with 16 bases in between. The CDR3 DNA sequence: TGTGCCAGCAGAACGAACCACGGTGGTACCGGGGAGCTGTTTTTT. It specifies CASRTNHGGTGELFF.

A few counts support this clonotype. This sequence joins TRBV11-3 and TRBJ2-2; weak D call: TRBD1 (6 bases). CDR3 length equals 16 residues. Germline V gene sequence: CDR1 SGHNT, CDR2 YENEEA. Trimming stripped 3 bases from V and 1 base from J, with 12 bases between. The CDR3 nucleotides are TGTGCCAGCAGCTTTAGGCAGGGGTTGAACACCGGGGAGCTGTTTTTT. Amino acids: CASSFRQGLNTGELFF. The complete variable domain, with remaining parts taken from reference TRBV11-3 and TRBJ2-2, reads EAGVVQSPRYKIIEKKQPVAFWCNPISGHNTLYWYLQNLGQGPELLIRYENEEAVDDSQLPKDRFSAERLKGVDSTLKIQPAELGDSAVYLCASSFRQGLNTGELFFGEGSRLTVL.

Ten or more counts support this clonotype. This chain uses TRBV6-4 with TRBJ2-1; tentatively, D is TRBD1 (5 bases). The CDR3 extends over 12 amino acids. V was shortened by 0 bases and J by 11 bases, with 8 bases between the two germline ends. Germline loops: CDR1 MRHNA, CDR2 SNTAGT. DNA for the CDR3: TGTGCCAGCAGTGACTCAGCAGGGAAGCAGTTCTTC. Its translation is CASSDSAGKQFF.

This clonotype was counted only a few times. The J gene is TRBJ1-2, the V gene TRBV4-3; possible D gene TRBD1, 5 bases. Germline V gene lookup returns CDR1 LGHNA and CDR2 YSLEER. The CDR3 length is 14 residues. The V and J ends lost 4 bases and 2 bases respectively, with 11 bases between them. The CDR3 protein is CASSPRPGNYGYTF. The CDR3, as DNA: TGCGCCAGCAGCCCCCGACCAGGGAACTATGGCTACACCTTC.

This clonotype has more than one count but fewer than ten. The chain has TRBV2 and TRBJ1-1; D gene uncertain. V lost 3 bases, J lost 4 bases, and 6 bases lay in between. The CDR3 is made up of 12 amino acids. Germline V gene sequence: CDR1 SNHLY, CDR2 FYNNEI. The CDR3 nucleotides read TGTGCCAGCAGTGACGGAATCACTGAAGCTTTCTTT. Its translation is CASSDGITEAFF.

This clonotype was seen only a few times. V and J are TRBV6-1 and TRBJ2-5, with D tentatively TRBD1 (6 bases). This CDR3 has 13 amino acids. CDR1 is MNHNS, CDR2 SASEGT, per germline. The V end was cut by 8 bases, the J end by 2 bases, with 12 bases between. Here the CDR3 reads CASLWTAQETQYF. CDR3 nucleotide sequence: TGTGCCAGCCTTTGGACAGCTCAAGAGACCCAGTACTTC.

The table lists this clonotype with a few counts. The genes are TRBV7-3 and TRBJ2-2; 10 nucleotides agree with TRBD2. The ends lost 2 bases at V and 8 bases at J; junction bases unmatched: 14. Germline V gene sequence: CDR1 SGHTA, CDR2 FQGTGA. The CDR3 covers 18 residues. The CDR3 here is CASSLPAGGASITGELFF. In DNA, the CDR3 is TGTGCCAGCAGCTTACCAGCGGGGGGGGCCTCGATCACAGGGGAGCTGTTTTTT.

This clonotype was seen a handful of times. The chain links TRBV4-1 to TRBJ2-2; D possibly matches TRBD1 or TRBD2 (5 bases each). Germline loops: CDR1 MGHRA, CDR2 YSYEKL. The CDR3 sequence is 15 residues long. V was trimmed by 11 bases and J by 1 base, leaving 17 bases between them. In nucleotides, the CDR3 is TGCGCCTGCGCGCCCGGGGCGGTGAACACCGGGGAGCTGTTTTTT. Translating gives CACAPGAVNTGELFF.

The chain uses TRBV6-1 and TRBJ2-1, with unresolved D. The CDR3 consists of 13 residues. From germline, CDR1 is MNHNS and CDR2 SASEGT. Trimming stripped 4 bases from V and 3 bases from J, with 7 bases between. The chain's CDR3 is CASSVEVYNEQFF. The CDR3 DNA is TGTGCCAGCAGTGTTGAGGTCTACAATGAGCAGTTCTTC.

This clonotype was counted at least ten times. V and J are TRBV5-6 and TRBJ2-3; D gene unclear. In germline, CDR1 is SGHDT, CDR2 YYEEEE. The CDR3 contains 16 residues. V was clipped by 4 bases and J by 3 bases, with 18 bases between them. This CDR3 is CASSLSRHVGTDTQYF. As DNA, the CDR3 is TGTGCCAGCAGCCTCTCCCGGCATGTAGGGACAGATACGCAGTATTTT. The complete variable domain, with remaining parts taken from reference TRBV5-6 and TRBJ2-3, reads DAGVTQSPTHLIKTRGQQVTLRCSPKSGHDTVSWYQQALGQGPQFIFQYYEEEERQRGNFPDRFSGHQFPNYSSELNVNALLLGDSALYLCASSLSRHVGTDTQYFGPGTRLTVL.

This clonotype has only a few counts. V usage is TRBV10-3 and J usage is TRBJ1-2; TRBD1 might be the D (5 bases). The CDR3 is made up of 16 amino acids. The V end lost 1 base, the J end lost 7 bases, and 19 bases lay between the germline ends. Per germline, CDR1 ENHRY and CDR2 SYGVKD. The CDR3: CAISEWLETSQGGYTF. The CDR3 DNA reads as TGTGCCATCAGTGAGTGGTTGGAGACCAGCCAGGGTGGCTACACCTTC.

This clonotype was found many times. The J gene is TRBJ2-6, the V gene TRBV4-3, with a weak D call TRBD2 (5 bases). The CDR3 extends over 15 amino acids. Germline V gene lookup returns CDR1 LGHNA and CDR2 YSLEER. Trimming took 4 bases from V and 0 from J, leaving 7 bases between them. This chain's CDR3 is CASSRRGSGANVLTF. Here the CDR3 DNA reads TGCGCCAGCAGCCGACGGGGCTCTGGGGCCAACGTCCTGACTTTC.

This clonotype was observed a handful of times. The chain carries TRBV5-1 and TRBJ1-2, with TRBD1 identical over 10 bases. The CDR3 runs 15 residues. Germline CDR1 reads SGHRS; CDR2 reads YFSETQ. The V and J ends lost 4 bases and 4 bases, in that order; junction bases with no gene match: 7. CDR3 bases: TGCGCCAGCAGCCTCGGGACAGGGGATACCTATGGCTACACCTTC. Amino acid sequence: CASSLGTGDTYGYTF.

The J gene is TRBJ2-5, the V gene TRBV4-1, with 8 bases matching TRBD2. Unmatched junction bases numbered 17, after V lost 4 bases and J lost 7 bases. This CDR3 contains 17 residues. The V gene's germline CDR1 is MGHRA and CDR2 YSYEKL. The CDR3 region has the DNA TGCGCCAGCAGCCCCGGACTAGCAGGGGAGAGCTTCGGGACCCAGTACTTC. Its protein product is CASSPGLAGESFGTQYF.

This clonotype was detected ten times or more. V usage is TRBV20-1 and J usage is TRBJ2-3; 8 positions match TRBD1. The CDR3 runs to 15 residues. The V gene end was trimmed by 0 bases and the J gene end by 4 bases; junction bases not matched to a gene: 6. In germline, CDR1 is DFQATT, CDR2 SNEGSKA (reference sequence). The chain's CDR3 is CSARDWTGRADTQYF. The CDR3 nucleotides are TGCAGTGCTAGAGATTGGACAGGGCGGGCAGATACGCAGTATTTT.

This clonotype was detected ten times or more. The chain joins TRBV20-1 to TRBJ2-7; TRBD2 aligns across 13 bases. V gave up 6 bases and J gave up 2 bases; unmatched junction bases: 10. Germline V gene sequence: CDR1 DFQATT, CDR2 SNEGSKA (reference sequence). The CDR3 spans 16 residues. The CDR3 DNA is TGCAGTGCCCGACTTCGCGGGACTAGCGGGACCTACGAGCAGTACTTC. Translated, it gives CSARLRGTSGTYEQYF.

This clonotype was seen a handful of times. The chain has TRBV10-3 and TRBJ2-4; 7 nucleotides align to TRBD1. This CDR3 is 13 amino acids long. From germline, CDR1 is ENHRY and CDR2 SYGVKD. Trimming removed 6 bases from V and 8 bases from J; junction bases left unmatched: 7. CDR3 DNA: TGTGCCATCAGGGACAGGTTAGGGGACATTCAGTACTTC. Amino acid sequence: CAIRDRLGDIQYF.

This clonotype was seen more than once but under ten times. V gene TRBV5-1 combines with J gene TRBJ1-6; D not resolved. The length of the CDR3 is 16 residues. Germline V gene lookup returns CDR1 SGHRS and CDR2 YFSETQ. Trimming shortened V by 0 bases and J by 0 bases, and 7 bases separated the two germline ends. CDR3 DNA sequence: TGCGCCAGCAGCTTGGCAAGCAGCTCCTATAATTCACCCCTCCACTTT. Residues: CASSLASSSYNSPLHF.

The J gene is TRBJ2-3, the V gene TRBV5-1, with D uncertain. The V end was cut by 0 bases, the J end by 5 bases, with 10 bases between. The CDR3 is made up of 14 amino acids. Germline V gene sequence: CDR1 SGHRS, CDR2 YFSETQ. This chain's CDR3 is CASSLGLSLDTQYF. Written as DNA, the CDR3 is TGCGCCAGCAGCTTGGGACTTTCACTAGATACGCAGTATTTT.

The V call is TRBV28, the J call TRBJ1-6; a weak D match, TRBD1 (5 bases). CDR1 MDHEN and CDR2 SYDVKM come from the germline V gene. The V and J ends lost 6 bases and 4 bases respectively, with 13 bases between them. The CDR3 is 15 amino acids. CDR3 region: CASSRGVRYNSPLHF. Written as DNA, the CDR3 is TGTGCCAGCAGCAGAGGGGTTCGGTATAATTCACCCCTCCACTTT. Full variable domain (rest looked up from reference TRBV28 and TRBJ1-6): DVKVTQSSRYLVKRTGEKVFLECVQDMDHENMFWYRQDPGLGLRLIYFSYDVKMKEKGDIPEGYSVSREKKERFSLILESASTNQTSMYLCASSRGVRYNSPLHFGNGTRLTVT.

This clonotype was found a few times. The rearrangement joins TRBV19 to TRBJ1-2, with D maybe TRBD1 (6 bases). The CDR3 is 15 residues long. V was clipped by 4 bases and J by 4 bases, with 16 bases between them. Germline CDR1 reads LNHDA; CDR2 reads SQIVND (reference sequence). CDR3 bases: TGTGCCAGTAGTACCCATATGCTGGACAGCTATGGCTACACCTTC. Protein: CASSTHMLDSYGYTF.

The J gene is TRBJ1-5, the V gene TRBV20-1; possible D gene TRBD1, 5 bases. The CDR3 extends over 17 amino acids. V was trimmed by 2 bases and J by 0 bases, leaving 17 bases between them. Germline CDR1 DFQATT, CDR2 SNEGSKA (reference sequence). CDR3 sequence reads: CSARSPTGEDSNQPQHF. The DNA of the CDR3 is TGCAGTGCTAGAAGCCCTACAGGAGAGGATAGCAATCAGCCCCAGCATTTT.